This T cell receptor beta chain came from a study of T cells in localized non-small cell lung cancer. Trimming took off 3 bases at V and 5 bases at J, with 2 bases between the two ends. This CDR3 comprises 11 residues. The germline gives CDR1 SNHLY, CDR2 FYNNEI. Some clones are missing from TCRdb's copy, which holds only in-frame ones; the method was immunoSEQ multiplex PCR. This table has roughly 38,000 clones, 86% appearing once. The origin of this receptor is a male donor aged 60 or older with stage II lung adenocarcinoma. The gene calls are TRBV2 and TRBJ1-5; D not resolved. The source material was peripheral blood mononuclear cells, sampled before any cancer treatment. CDR3 sequence (DNA): TGTGCCAGCAGTGAGGATCAGCCCCAGCATTTT. Translation gives CASSEDQPQHF.